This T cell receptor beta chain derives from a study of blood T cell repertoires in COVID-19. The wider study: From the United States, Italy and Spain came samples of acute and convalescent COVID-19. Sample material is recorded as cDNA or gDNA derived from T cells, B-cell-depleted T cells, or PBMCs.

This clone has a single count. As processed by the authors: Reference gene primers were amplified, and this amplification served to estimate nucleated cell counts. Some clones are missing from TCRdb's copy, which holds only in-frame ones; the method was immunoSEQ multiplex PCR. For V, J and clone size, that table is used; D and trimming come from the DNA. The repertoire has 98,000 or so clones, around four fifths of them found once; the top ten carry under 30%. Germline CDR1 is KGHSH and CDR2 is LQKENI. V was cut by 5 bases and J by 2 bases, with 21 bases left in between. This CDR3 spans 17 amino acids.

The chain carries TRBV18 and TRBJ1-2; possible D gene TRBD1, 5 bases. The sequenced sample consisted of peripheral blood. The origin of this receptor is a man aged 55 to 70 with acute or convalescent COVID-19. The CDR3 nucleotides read TGTGCCAGCTCAGTACGGTTCGGCGTACAGGCCAACTATGGCTACACCTTC. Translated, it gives CASSVRFGVQANYGYTF.